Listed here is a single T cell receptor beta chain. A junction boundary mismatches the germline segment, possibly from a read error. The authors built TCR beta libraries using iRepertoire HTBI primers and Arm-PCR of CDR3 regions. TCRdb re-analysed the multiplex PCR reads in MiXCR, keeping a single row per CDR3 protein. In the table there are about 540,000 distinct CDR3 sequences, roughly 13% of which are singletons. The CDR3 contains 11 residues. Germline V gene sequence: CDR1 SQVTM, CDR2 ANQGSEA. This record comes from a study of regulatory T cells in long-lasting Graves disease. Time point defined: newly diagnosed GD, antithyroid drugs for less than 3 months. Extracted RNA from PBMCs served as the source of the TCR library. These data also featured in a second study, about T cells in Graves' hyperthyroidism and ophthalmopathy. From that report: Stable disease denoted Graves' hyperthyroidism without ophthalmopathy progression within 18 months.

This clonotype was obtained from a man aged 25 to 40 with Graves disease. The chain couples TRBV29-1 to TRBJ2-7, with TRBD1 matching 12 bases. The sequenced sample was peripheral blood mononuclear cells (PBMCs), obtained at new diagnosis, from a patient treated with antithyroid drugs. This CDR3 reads CSVGDRGLPIF. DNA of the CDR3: TGCAGCGTGGGGGACAGGGGGCTCCCTATCTTC.